The T cell receptor beta chain described here comes from a study of blood T cell repertoires in COVID-19. Generated by immunoSEQ multiplex PCR, the TCRdb table keeps only in-frame clones and is missing some. The data hold around 100,000 clones, with around 72% observed a single time. The CDR3 is made up of 15 amino acids. In germline, CDR1 is LGHNA, CDR2 YNFKEQ. After removal of 4 bases from V and 6 bases from J, the junction contained 6 bases not matched to a gene. The source material was peripheral blood. The chain combines TRBV4-2 with TRBJ2-2; 9 nucleotides agree with TRBD2. This sequence originates from a man in his 70s with COVID-19, enrolled during active disease. The DNA for the CDR3 is TGTGCCAGCAGCCCCTCGGGCGGGAGGGCCGGGGAGCTGTTTTTT. Residues: CASSPSGGRAGELFF.